These 11 T cell receptor beta chains were sequenced from one sample in a study of lymphopenia after photon versus proton radiotherapy. Assay: immunoSEQ multiplex PCR; the TCRdb copy retains only in-frame clones and omits some. The sample records 150,000 to 200,000 clones, 80% to 90% being singletons. This material consisted of peripheral blood, taken from a patient treated with photon-based radiotherapy. These receptors originate from a man aged 45-60 years with gastric cancer.

This clone was counted a single time. The CDR3 DNA reads as TGTGCCAGCAATACGGAGGAATCTGGAAACACCATATATTTT. Translation: CASNTEESGNTIYF. The chain combines TRBV28 with TRBJ1-3; D not certain. Germline assignment: CDR1 MDHEN and CDR2 SYDVKM. Trimming removed 7 bases from V and 1 base from J, with 11 bases in between. The CDR3 contains 14 residues. The full variable domain, its missing parts supplied by reference TRBV28 and TRBJ1-3, is DVKVTQSSRYLVKRTGEKVFLECVQDMDHENMFWYRQDPGLGLRLIYFSYDVKMKEKGDIPEGYSVSREKKERFSLILESASTNQTSMYLCASNTEESGNTIYFGEGSWLTVV.

The CDR3 DNA sequence: TGTGCCAGCAGTGTCCAGGAAAATCAGCCCCAGCATTTT. It specifies CASSVQENQPQHF. This chain links TRBV6-1 with TRBJ1-5; D not certain. This CDR3 has 13 amino acids. Trimming removed 4 bases at V and 4 bases at J, with 8 bases between. Germline CDR1 is MNHNS and CDR2 is SASEGT.

The genes are TRBV7-9 and TRBJ2-7, with 10 bases identical to TRBD2. V trimming: 4 bases; J trimming: 5 bases; junction bases outside the gene matches: 11. CDR3 length: 16 residues. Germline assignment: CDR1 SEHNR and CDR2 FQNEAQ (reference sequence). The CDR3 loop reads CASSSPLAGVGNEQYF. The DNA of the CDR3 is TGTGCCAGCAGCTCCCCCCTAGCGGGAGTTGGCAACGAGCAGTACTTC.

This chain joins TRBV19 and TRBJ1-1; no clear D gene. V dropped 8 bases and J dropped 3 bases, with 13 bases sitting between them. The germline V gene has CDR1 LNHDA and CDR2 SQIVND (reference sequence). CDR3 length equals 13 residues. CDR3 coding DNA: TGTGCCAGTGCTTGGGCGGTTGACACTGAAGCTTTCTTT. Translating gives CASAWAVDTEAFF.

This rearrangement joins TRBV7-2 to TRBJ2-1; a possible D gene is TRBD2 (6 bases). The V end lost 5 bases, the J end lost 3 bases, and 14 bases lay between the germline ends. The CDR3 loop spans 15 amino acids. The germline V gene encodes CDR1 SGHTA and CDR2 FQGNSA. The CDR3 sequence: CASSLGEAGYNEQFF. The DNA of the CDR3 is TGTGCCAGCAGCCTGGGGGAGGCGGGCTACAATGAGCAGTTCTTC. Complete variable domain (other parts from reference TRBV7-2 and TRBJ2-1): GAGVSQSPSNKVTEKGKDVELRCDPISGHTALYWYRQSLGQGLEFLIYFQGNSAPDKSGLPSDRFSAERTGGSVSTLTIQRTQQEDSAVYLCASSLGEAGYNEQFFGPGTRLTVL.

The chain employs TRBV21-1 and TRBJ1-5. TRBV21-1 is listed as a pseudogene. The CDR3 has 10 residues. CDR3 DNA sequence: TGTGCCACCCCCAATCAGCCCCAGCATTTT. Encoded protein: CATPNQPQHF.

V usage is TRBV7-2 and J usage is TRBJ2-3; tentative D call: TRBD2 (5 bases). Trimming took 1 base from V and 6 from J, leaving 20 bases between them. Germline lookup yields CDR1 SGHTA and CDR2 FQGNSA. CDR3 length equals 17 residues. CDR3 coding DNA: TGTGCCAGCAGCTTAGGCCCCCCGGGCGGGTCGGTCGATACGCAGTATTTT. It is translated as CASSLGPPGGSVDTQYF.

This clone came up once. The chain has TRBV7-3 and TRBJ2-1; possibly TRBD2 for D (5 bases). CDR3 length: 16 residues. The germline V gene encodes CDR1 SGHTA and CDR2 FQGTGA. V was trimmed by 2 bases and J by 4 bases, leaving 15 bases between them. CDR3 residues: CASSLDLEAKYNEQFF. The CDR3 nucleotides are TGTGCCAGCAGCTTAGATTTGGAGGCAAAGTACAATGAGCAGTTCTTC.

The chain links TRBV5-5 to TRBJ1-1; D is perhaps TRBD1 (5 bases). This CDR3 is built from 15 residues. Between the trimmed V and J ends, which lost 2 bases and 0 bases, there was a span of 11 bases. Germline V gene data show CDR1 as SGHKS and CDR2 as YYEKEE (reference sequence). CDR3 DNA: TGTGCCAGCAGCTTACCGGGGCCGATGAACACTGAAGCTTTCTTT. This sequence encodes CASSLPGPMNTEAFF.

The chain employs TRBV14 and TRBJ1-3; tentative D call: TRBD1 (5 bases). CDR1 is SGHDN, CDR2 FVKESK, per germline. The CDR3 has 15 residues. Trimming removed 5 bases at V and 2 bases at J, with 13 bases between. The DNA for the CDR3 is TGTGCCAGCAGCGCCGGGACGCAAACTGGAAACACCATATATTTT. It yields the protein CASSAGTQTGNTIYF.

The V gene is TRBV9, the J gene TRBJ2-5; tentative D call: TRBD2 (5 bases). The CDR3 sequence is 15 residues long. The ends were cut back, 0 bases at V and 0 bases at J, with 9 bases in the middle. Germline CDR1 SGDLS, CDR2 YYNGEE. The CDR3 nucleotides are TGTGCCAGCAGCGTAGCTACGGGGTACCAAGAGACCCAGTACTTC. It translates to CASSVATGYQETQYF.